Listed below are T cell receptor beta chains from one sample, sequenced in a study of blood T cells in healthy people across ages. Each CDR3 protein is one row after TCRdb ran MiXCR on the 5' RACE reads. The sample lists 1 million or so distinct CDR3 sequences, less than 25% occurring once. This sample was shared with a second study, whose subject was T cells of mothers and their children.

The sample taken for sequencing was blood. These receptors originate from a girl aged 2 to 9 in good health. The conserved cysteine and the conserved F or W are not part of the CDR3 here.

V gene	J gene	CDR3 protein
TRBV10-3	TRBJ2-3	AIGQADFTDTQY
TRBV19	TRBJ1-1	ASSIFGYTEAF
TRBV7-9	TRBJ2-5	ASSSPQGAPGEQY
TRBV6-6	TRBJ1-2	ASSYSILGYNYGYT
TRBV13	TRBJ1-4	ASSFAAGEKLF
TRBV7-9	TRBJ2-5	ASSLDEGGRREAQY
TRBV20-1	TRBJ2-1	SASWGGSEQF
TRBV12-3/TRBV12-4	TRBJ2-1	ASSRGGRGYGEQF
TRBV2	.	ASRGTGDLYEQY
TRBV6-2/TRBV6-3	TRBJ2-3	AGSFGDTQY
TRBV12-3/TRBV12-4	TRBJ2-1	ASSLEFGREQF
TRBV28	TRBJ2-5	ASSPTGYGETQY
TRBV20-1	TRBJ2-1	SANRVDASNYNEQF
TRBV19	TRBJ1-1	ASSIRQSRAEAF
TRBV6-1	TRBJ1-2	ASSFTTGRYGYT
TRBV7-7	TRBJ2-3	ASSSGGPEDTQY
TRBV7-9	TRBJ2-7	ASSSRDNYEQY
TRBV10-3	TRBJ2-7	AIKRNGAGYEQY
TRBV9	.	ASSAERTSEKPYEQF
TRBV28	TRBJ1-5	ASSFLAGRQPQH
TRBV29-1	TRBJ2-5	SVSVETQY
TRBV20-1	TRBJ2-1	SARPTSGVYNEQF
TRBV6-1	TRBJ2-1	ASSVQGAYNEQF
TRBV10-3	TRBJ2-7	AISEGPEQY
TRBV7-9	TRBJ1-1	ASSLGQGLAEAF
TRBV5-1	TRBJ2-3	ASSLLLYTDTQY
TRBV6-1	TRBJ1-6	ASSETRGPSPLH
TRBV9	TRBJ2-4	ASRPTSGRAENPQH
TRBV14	.	ASSQVTGVNEQF
TRBV5-1	TRBJ2-7	ASSLAWEGGYEQY
TRBV27	TRBJ2-1	ASHRGRSYNEQF
TRBV9	TRBJ2-5	ASSTYGTNGETQY
TRBV20-1	TRBJ1-3	SASIQGISGNTTY
TRBV24-1	TRBJ2-1	ATSDSLGEQF
TRBV4-1	TRBJ2-2	ASSQWDQQAVPGELF
TRBV20-1	TRBJ2-1	SANSQLAGLSEQF
TRBV2	TRBJ2-1	ATRGDLGNEQF
TRBV6-5	TRBJ1-2	ASSYSQGSYT
TRBV5-1	TRBJ2-7	ASSFSGTSGFYEQY
TRBV5-5	TRBJ1-6	ASRSMGGDSPLH
TRBV5-6	TRBJ2-4	ASSLGTGSNIQY
TRBV28	TRBJ2-5	ASSPIGPAGGETQY
TRBV12-5	TRBJ1-2	ASGGPGLTYGYT